This T cell receptor (beta chain) stems from a study of beta chain features in type 1 diabetes. Study results and caveats: When Type 1 diabetes patients were examined, their TCRB CDR3s proved moderately but significantly shorter in all four CD4+ subsets.

Expressed TCRB transcripts were sequenced because the entire RNA isolate underwent reverse transcription. Clones were sequenced by immunoSEQ multiplex PCR, and TCRdb holds only the in-frame ones, with some missing. The table lists 600,000 to 700,000 clones, around 15% of them singletons. The CDR3 has 12 residues. Germline V gene lookup returns CDR1 MNHNY and CDR2 SVGAGI (reference sequence). V was shortened by 7 bases and J by 7 bases, with 13 bases between the two germline ends. On average, the one heparinised blood draw given by each donor was 90 to 150 mL. This clone has more than one count but fewer than ten. Its matching antigen is unknown.

This clonotype was sampled from a man in his late teens or twenties with type 1 diabetes. The sample consisted of naive CD4+ T cells from blood. The chain uses TRBV6-6 and TRBJ1-2, with D unclear. The CDR3: CASNHLEGGYTF. DNA of the CDR3: TGTGCCAGCAACCATCTCGAGGGTGGCTACACCTTC.